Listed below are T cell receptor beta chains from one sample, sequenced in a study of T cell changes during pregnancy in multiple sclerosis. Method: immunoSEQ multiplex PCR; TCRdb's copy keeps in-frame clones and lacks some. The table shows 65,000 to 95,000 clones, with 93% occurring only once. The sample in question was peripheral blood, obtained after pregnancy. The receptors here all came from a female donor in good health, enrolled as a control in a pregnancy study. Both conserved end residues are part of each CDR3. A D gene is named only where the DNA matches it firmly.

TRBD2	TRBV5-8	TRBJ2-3	CASSFGTSGTDTQYF
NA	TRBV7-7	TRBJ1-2	CASSLADGGGYTF
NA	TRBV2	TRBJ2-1	CASSSGGYEQFF
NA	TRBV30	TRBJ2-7	CAWSVSLKSEQYF
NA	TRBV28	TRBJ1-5	CASLDTGNQPQHF
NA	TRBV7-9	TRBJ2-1	CASSLSGSSYNEQFF
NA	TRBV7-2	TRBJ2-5	CASTQQGKETQYF
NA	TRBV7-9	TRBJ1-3	CASSYLGNTIYF
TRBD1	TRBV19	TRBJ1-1	CASTSGGAGRTEAFF
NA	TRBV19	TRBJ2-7	CASSINPGYEQYF
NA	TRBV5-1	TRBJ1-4	CASSLGTQGLGEKLFF
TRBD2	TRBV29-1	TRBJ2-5	CSVEGLAEETQYF
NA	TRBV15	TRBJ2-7	CATSSGAANSYEQYF
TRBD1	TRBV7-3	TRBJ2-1	CASSLRAGGPSDYHNEQFF